These T cell receptor beta chains were read from a single sample in a study of cytomegalovirus exposure and HLA in healthy donors. This table comes from immunoSEQ multiplex PCR, and its TCRdb copy is limited to in-frame clones, with some not included. The sample lists around 250,000 clones, roughly 91% seen once, with under 4% in the top ten. The sequencing sample was made of PBMCs. All receptors come from a woman aged 30 to 39 in good health and CMV-seronegative. Each CDR3 is given without its conserved first and last residue. Fields, in order: clone size, V gene, J gene, CDR3 length, CDR3 protein. A clone size is listed for some rows: how often the clone was seen (once, few, many), or a class if it is expanded.

NA	TRBV27	TRBJ2-2	15	ASSRPPLTGGTGELF
NA	TRBV4-3	TRBJ1-3	12	ASSQDLTRNTIY
NA	TRBV19	TRBJ2-2	12	ASSIVGGTGELF
NA	TRBV30	TRBJ2-5	14	AWDGSRAPLRETQY
NA	TRBV6-1	TRBJ2-2	13	ASRTFGGGTGELF
NA	TRBV9	TRBJ1-5	12	ASSPRTDDQPQH
NA	TRBV19	TRBJ2-1	11	ASSERDYNEQF
NA	TRBV27	TRBJ1-1	13	ASRPLTGSDTEAF
NA	TRBV7-2	TRBJ1-1	13	ASSLALAANTEAF
NA	TRBV4-2	TRBJ1-3	11	ASSQGEGNTIY
few	TRBV30	TRBJ2-2	13	AWSTGQGNTGELF
NA	TRBV7-2	TRBJ1-2	13	ASSFQRQGGYGYT
NA	TRBV2	TRBJ2-4	13	ASDQWGNTKNIQY
NA	TRBV7-6	TRBJ2-2	13	ASSLAGGGTGELF
NA	TRBV27	TRBJ2-3	13	ASMFLGQGWDTQY
NA	TRBV5-1	TRBJ2-2	10	ASIDDGGELF
NA	TRBV18	TRBJ2-1	13	ASSPGRTSYNEQF
NA	TRBV29-1	TRBJ2-2	10	SVEDPSQELF
NA	TRBV5-6	TRBJ2-2	13	ASSLGQVTAGELF
once	TRBV6-5	TRBJ2-7	13	ASRGAGRGVHEQY
NA	TRBV5-1	TRBJ1-1	11	ASSYREKTEAF
NA	TRBV27	TRBJ2-1	13	ASSSAGYSYNEQF
NA	TRBV28	TRBJ2-5	13	ASSPTGGQKETQY
NA	TRBV7-9	TRBJ2-5	12	ASSPGVIQETQY
NA	TRBV6-5	TRBJ1-2	14	ASSYSSGTFNYGYT
NA	TRBV10-3	TRBJ2-3	13	AISDPAAPKIEQY
NA	TRBV28	TRBJ2-1	13	ASSPVGAEYNEQF
NA	TRBV4-3	TRBJ1-2	13	ASSQDLRTSYGYT
NA	TRBV18	TRBJ1-4	14	ASSPVSGRDNEKLF
NA	TRBV27	TRBJ2-3	10	ASSRGLDTQY
NA	TRBV4-1	TRBJ2-1	10	ASSQELGEQF
NA	TRBV5-6	TRBJ2-7	14	ASSLLGVQGAYEQY
NA	TRBV29-1	TRBJ2-7	12	SVEGLAGDYEQY
NA	TRBV5-1	TRBJ2-3	13	ASSLAGTSTDTQY
once	TRBV9	TRBJ2-3	12	ASSPEETRVTQY
NA	TRBV2	TRBJ2-7	12	ASRSAGGGYEQY
NA	TRBV28	TRBJ2-3	11	ASSLSAPNTQY
NA	TRBV5-1	TRBJ2-3	14	ASSLIRGVRTDTQY
once	TRBV4-1	TRBJ2-5	14	ASSPLLAGGIETQY
few	TRBV19	TRBJ1-2	13	ASIQGSRTNYGYT
NA	TRBV7-9	TRBJ2-3	13	ASSLRRASTDTQY
NA	TRBV28	TRBJ2-3	13	ASRYTRGGSDTQY
NA	TRBV4-3	TRBJ2-7	12	ASSQYGSSYEQY
NA	TRBV9	TRBJ1-5	11	ASSLTGNQPQH
NA	TRBV5-6	TRBJ1-5	14	ASSLWAGARNQPQH
once	TRBV5-4	TRBJ2-2	13	ASNSGAHARGELF
NA	TRBV11-3	TRBJ2-3	13	ASSLGGGSEDTQY
NA	TRBV11-3	TRBJ2-5	11	ASSSPGQETQY
NA	TRBV11-2	TRBJ1-2	15	ASSFSGQIMGDYGYT
NA	TRBV2	TRBJ2-5	12	ASSEVGQGETQY
NA	TRBV5-1	TRBJ2-7	11	ASSLGGAREQY
NA	TRBV27	TRBJ2-3	14	ASSRGTSGRVNTRY
NA	TRBV7-9	TRBJ2-1	12	ASSGTSGDFWQF
NA	TRBV6-5	TRBJ2-7	14	ASSYDGLAGASEQY
NA	TRBV2	TRBJ1-4	16	ASTLIGTGIFSDEKLF